The 20 T cell receptor beta chains below come from one sample, sequenced in a study of T cell responses to AZD1222 COVID-19 vaccine. Sequencing was performed with immunoSEQ multiplex PCR; in TCRdb, only in-frame clones are kept and a portion is missing. The table lists some 130,000 clones, about 89% of them singletons, with roughly 6% in the top ten. Material: peripheral blood, obtained on day 0 of AZD1222 vaccination. These receptors all stem from an adult in good health.

The chain joins TRBV4-1 to TRBJ1-6, with a possible D match to TRBD1 (5 bases). The germline gives CDR1 MGHRA, CDR2 YSYEKL. Trimming left V 0 bases short and J 5 bases short, with 17 bases between. The CDR3 totals 18 residues. CDR3 sequence: CASSQDQSRAGDNSPLHF. The CDR3 nucleotides read TGCGCCAGCAGCCAAGATCAGTCCAGGGCGGGGGATAATTCACCCCTCCACTTT.

The chain is built from TRBV9 and TRBJ2-7; 7 bases fit TRBD1. Germline CDR1 SGDLS, CDR2 YYNGEE. The CDR3 has 14 residues. The V and J ends lost 4 bases and 2 bases, in that order; junction bases with no gene match: 6. This CDR3 is CASSPGQGAYEQYF. DNA for the CDR3: TGTGCCAGCAGCCCCGGCCAGGGGGCCTACGAGCAGTACTTC.

CDR3 coding DNA: TGTGCCAGCAGCTCGCTGGGGGGGGATTCACCCCTCCACTTT. Its protein product is CASSSLGGDSPLHF. The V call is TRBV5-6, the J call TRBJ1-6; D is perhaps TRBD1 (5 bases). This CDR3 is built from 14 residues. CDR1 SGHDT and CDR2 YYEEEE come from the germline V gene. The V end was cut by 3 bases, the J end by 8 bases, with 12 bases between.

This chain joins TRBV6-5 and TRBJ2-7, with a possible D match to TRBD1 (5 bases). Trimming cost V 10 bases and J 3 bases, with 13 bases left between them. Germline V gene lookup returns CDR1 MNHEY and CDR2 SVGAGI. This CDR3 has 12 amino acids. The CDR3 region is CATSKGVYEQYF. In DNA, the CDR3 is TGTGCCACCTCGAAAGGGGTCTACGAGCAGTACTTC.

The genes are TRBV7-2 and TRBJ2-2; possible D gene TRBD2, 5 bases. V was cut by 0 bases and J by 6 bases, with 14 bases left in between. The CDR3 runs 16 residues. Germline CDR1 is SGHTA and CDR2 is FQGNSA. Here the CDR3 DNA reads TGTGCCAGCAGCTTAGCGCACTCGGGGTTCCCCGGGGAGCTGTTTTTT. It yields the protein CASSLAHSGFPGELFF.

Only a few counts were recorded for this clone. This chain connects TRBV5-1 to TRBJ2-2, with no clear D. The CDR3 is 14 residues long. Deletions cut 4 bases from V and 0 bases from J, with 7 bases between. Germline V gene data show CDR1 as SGHRS and CDR2 as YFSETQ. For the CDR3, the DNA is TGCGCCAGCAGCCCACCAACGAACACCGGGGAGCTGTTTTTT. It yields the protein CASSPPTNTGELFF.

The V gene is TRBV5-1, the J gene TRBJ1-2, with 9 bases lining up with TRBD1. The germline CDR1 and CDR2 sequences are SGHRS and YFSETQ. The CDR3 has 15 amino acids. V lost 0 bases and J lost 7; bases outside the gene matches: 7. In nucleotides, the CDR3 is TGCGCCAGCAGCTTGGGTGCGACAGGGGGGATTGGCTACACCTTC. It translates to CASSLGATGGIGYTF.

There are a few counts of this clone. The chain joins TRBV30 to TRBJ1-6, with D hard to call. Trimming left V 0 bases short and J 7 bases short, with 10 bases between. Looked up from germline, CDR1 is GTSNPN and CDR2 is SVGIG (reference sequence). The CDR3 covers 14 residues. The CDR3 sequence: CAWSVTPQNSPLHF. For the CDR3, the DNA is TGTGCCTGGAGTGTAACCCCACAAAATTCACCCCTCCACTTT.

J is TRBJ2-4 and V is TRBV7-9; no clear D gene. Trimming stripped 5 bases from V and 0 bases from J, with 5 bases between. In germline, CDR1 is SEHNR, CDR2 FQNEAQ (reference sequence). The CDR3 totals 13 residues. CDR3 amino acids: CASSPLAKNIQYF. The CDR3 region has the DNA TGTGCCAGCAGCCCCCTAGCCAAAAACATTCAGTACTTC.

The V call is TRBV10-3, the J call TRBJ1-2; D may be TRBD1 (6 bases). Trimming removed 7 bases from V and 7 bases from J, with 13 bases in between. This CDR3 comprises 12 residues. In germline, CDR1 is ENHRY, CDR2 SYGVKD. CDR3 loop: CAITGGQSGYTF. CDR3 coding DNA: TGTGCCATCACCGGGGGACAAAGTGGCTACACCTTC.

The chain is built from TRBV29-1 and TRBJ1-1; D call uncertain. CDR3 size: 12 residues. CDR1 is SQVTM and CDR2 is ANQGSEA in the germline V gene. Deletions cut 5 bases from V and 2 bases from J, with 9 bases between. CDR3 protein: CSVIRANTEAFF. The CDR3 bases are TGCAGCGTTATACGCGCTAACACTGAAGCTTTCTTT.

Only a few counts were recorded for this clone. The genes are TRBV6-5 and TRBJ2-5; D is possibly TRBD1 or TRBD2 (6 bases each). V lost 6 bases to trimming and J lost 3 bases, with 11 bases between them. The CDR3 has 13 amino acids. Germline V gene lookup returns CDR1 MNHEY and CDR2 SVGAGI. CDR3 amino acids: CASRPGAEETQYF. In nucleotides, the CDR3 is TGTGCCAGCAGACCGGGGGCCGAAGAGACCCAGTACTTC.

The chain carries TRBV3-1 (or the pseudogene TRBV3-2) and TRBJ1-4; 9 bases align to TRBD1. The CDR3 is 16 residues long. V shed 4 bases, J shed 5 bases, and the junction held 8 bases outside the gene matches. Germline-derived CDR1 and CDR2 are LGHDT and YNNKEL (reference sequence). DNA of the CDR3: TGTGCCAGCAGCCCAACAGGGGGCCTAAGGAATGAAAAACTGTTTTTT. Encoded protein: CASSPTGGLRNEKLFF.

The CDR3 bases are TGTGCCAGTAGTATGGGGAGGGGACGGGAACACTCCTACGAGCAGTACTTC. Protein: CASSMGRGREHSYEQYF. The chain is built from TRBV19 and TRBJ2-7; 7 bases match TRBD2. The length of the CDR3 is 17 residues. The germline V gene encodes CDR1 LNHDA and CDR2 SQIVND (reference sequence). The V segment lost 3 bases and the J segment 0 bases; nucleotides outside the gene matches: 11.

The V call is TRBV6-5, the J call TRBJ1-4, with no clear D. This CDR3 is built from 14 residues. The V end lost 7 bases, the J end lost 0 bases, and 9 bases lay between the germline ends. Germline assignment: CDR1 MNHEY and CDR2 SVGAGI. Written as DNA, the CDR3 is TGTGCCAGCACAAATTTTGCAACTAATGAAAAACTGTTTTTT. This gives the protein CASTNFATNEKLFF.

Only a few counts were recorded for this clone. The chain has TRBV14 and TRBJ1-2; 10 nucleotides agree with TRBD1. Germline assignment: CDR1 SGHDN and CDR2 FVKESK. This CDR3 is 15 amino acids long. The J segment lost 7 bases and the V segment lost 1 base, leaving 6 bases of the junction unmatched. The CDR3 loop is CASSQANGDRGGYTF. The CDR3 region has the DNA TGTGCCAGCAGCCAAGCTAACGGGGACAGGGGTGGCTACACCTTC.

The V call is TRBV9, the J call TRBJ1-4; D is undetermined. The CDR3 is made up of 15 amino acids. Germline CDR1 reads SGDLS; CDR2 reads YYNGEE. The V end was cut by 1 base, the J end by 0 bases, with 7 bases between. The CDR3 sequence: CASSVSPATNEKLFF. CDR3 coding DNA: TGTGCCAGCAGCGTAAGTCCTGCAACTAATGAAAAACTGTTTTTT.

Notes on this clone: One end of the junction is discordant with germline, which a read error may explain. The V gene is TRBV14, the J gene TRBJ1-2, with D unresolved. CDR1 and CDR2 from the germline V gene are SGHDN and FVKESK. The CDR3 is 13 residues long. Written as DNA, the CDR3 is TGTGCCAGCAGCCAGGGAGGGTCGAAGGAGACCAAGTTC. Its translation: CASSQGGSKETKF.

This clone was counted between two and nine times. The chain couples TRBV6-2 or TRBV6-3 to TRBJ1-2; D not resolved. The CDR3 spans 12 residues. The germline V gene has CDR1 MNHEY and CDR2 SVGEGT. Trimming took 4 bases from V and 8 from J, leaving 11 bases between them. The CDR3 is CASSLTKGGYTF. Written as DNA, the CDR3 is TGTGCCAGCAGTTTGACAAAGGGCGGCTACACCTTC.

This clone has only one observation. The chain combines TRBV28 with TRBJ2-3; D is possibly TRBD2 (7 bases). Trimming stripped 8 bases from V and 3 bases from J, with 12 bases between. There are 13 residues in the CDR3. Germline-derived CDR1 and CDR2 are MDHEN and SYDVKM. The CDR3 sequence is CASDRGATDTQYF. The CDR3 nucleotides read TGTGCCAGCGATCGGGGGGCAACAGATACGCAGTATTTT.